One and the same sample provided the 12 T cell receptor beta chains below, sequenced in a study of T cell responses to AZD1222 COVID-19 vaccine. Here immunoSEQ multiplex PCR was the method, and the copy in TCRdb shows in-frame clones only, minus some. The sample has around 45,000 clones, just under 80% seen once. The material sequenced was peripheral blood, taken 28 days after the second dose of the MenACWY control vaccine. The receptors come from an adult who received the MenACWY meningococcal vaccine as a control.

This clone has more than one count but fewer than ten. The chain uses TRBV28 and TRBJ2-5; 7 bases match TRBD1. The ends lost 10 bases at V and 5 bases at J; junction bases unmatched: 16. The germline V gene has CDR1 MDHEN and CDR2 SYDVKM. CDR3 length: 15 amino acids. The CDR3 loop is CATTPGTVFSETQYF. In DNA form, the CDR3 reads TGTGCCACCACACCAGGGACAGTCTTTTCGGAGACCCAGTACTTC.

This chain joins TRBV6-2 or TRBV6-3 and TRBJ2-7; D unresolved. Germline V lookup: CDR1 MNHEY, CDR2 SVGEGT. Deletions cut 6 bases from V and 0 bases from J, with 15 bases between. This CDR3 contains 15 residues. This CDR3 is CASSYNRPTSYEQYF. CDR3 nucleotide sequence: TGTGCCAGCAGCTATAATCGCCCGACCTCCTACGAGCAGTACTTC.

The CDR3 region has the DNA TGTGCCTGGACATGGGATCCGAACACCGGGGAGCTGTTTTTT. This translates into CAWTWDPNTGELFF. The chain is built from TRBV30 and TRBJ2-2; D ambiguous. Germline V gene sequence: CDR1 GTSNPN, CDR2 SVGIG (reference sequence). The length of the CDR3 is 14 residues. The V and J ends lost 4 bases and 0 bases respectively, with 9 bases between them.

The rearrangement links TRBV6-5 to TRBJ1-5, with D uncertain. The germline V gene has CDR1 MNHEY and CDR2 SVGAGI. This CDR3 is 12 amino acids long. Trimming shortened V by 6 bases and J by 4 bases, and 7 bases separated the two germline ends. The CDR3 sequence: CASRRGNQPQHF. The DNA for the CDR3 is TGTGCCAGCAGACGTGGGAATCAGCCCCAGCATTTT.

This clone appeared a few times. The chain has TRBV15 and TRBJ1-3; a weak D match, TRBD1 (6 bases). Per the germline V gene, CDR1 is LNHNV and CDR2 is YYDKDF (reference sequence). The ends were cut back, 1 base at V and 4 bases at J, with 11 bases in the middle. The CDR3 extends over 15 amino acids. CDR3: CATSRGAGEGNTIYF. CDR3 in DNA: TGTGCCACCAGCAGAGGGGCAGGGGAGGGAAACACCATATATTTT. The full variable domain, rest sourced from reference TRBV15 and TRBJ1-3, is DAMVIQNPRYQVTQFGKPVTLSCSQTLNHNVMYWYQQKSSQAPKLLFHYYDKDFNNEADTPDNFQSRRPNTSFCFLDIRSPGLGDTAMYLCATSRGAGEGNTIYFGEGSWLTVV.

This chain joins TRBV19 and TRBJ2-7, with D perhaps matching TRBD2 (5 bases). The CDR3 runs 14 residues. Looked up from germline, CDR1 is LNHDA and CDR2 is SQIVND (reference sequence). Trimming took off 2 bases at V and 5 bases at J, with 13 bases between the two ends. The CDR3 is CASSITGSRDEQYF. The CDR3, as DNA: TGTGCCAGTAGTATAACGGGGTCCCGGGACGAGCAGTACTTC.

V usage is TRBV18 and J usage is TRBJ2-4; D gene uncertain. Germline CDR1 is KGHSH and CDR2 is LQKENI. V lost 0 bases and J lost 3, with 9 bases in between. The CDR3 spans 15 residues. DNA for the CDR3: TGTGCCAGCTCACCACCGGGGTTGGTCAAAAACATTCAGTACTTC. Amino acid sequence: CASSPPGLVKNIQYF.

The J gene is TRBJ1-4, the V gene TRBV18, with D tentatively TRBD1 (6 bases). V lost 8 bases and J lost 3, with 16 bases in between. The germline CDR1 and CDR2 sequences are KGHSH and LQKENI. The CDR3 is 15 residues long. Here the CDR3 DNA reads TGTGCCAGCGCAAAAACACAGGGTCCTAATGAAAAACTGTTTTTT. It codes for CASAKTQGPNEKLFF.

This chain links TRBV3-1 (or the pseudogene TRBV3-2) with TRBJ1-1; D unclear. The V gene's germline CDR1 is LGHDT and CDR2 YNNKEL (reference sequence). CDR3 length equals 13 residues. Between the trimmed V and J ends, which lost 4 bases and 1 base, there was a span of 7 bases. The CDR3 region has the DNA TGTGCCAGCAGCCTGCTAGGGAACACTGAAGCTTTCTTT. Translated: CASSLLGNTEAFF.

DNA for the CDR3: TGTGCCAGCAGCCGGAGGGGGCCAGAGACCCAGTACTTC. It is translated as CASSRRGPETQYF. The chain is built from TRBV7-9 and TRBJ2-5; perhaps TRBD1 as D (7 bases). This CDR3 has 13 residues. Germline CDR1 reads SEHNR; CDR2 reads FQNEAQ (reference sequence). Trimming took 5 bases from V and 4 from J, leaving 11 bases between them.

This clone was recorded once. The V call is TRBV15, the J call TRBJ2-7; the D call may be TRBD1 or TRBD2 (6 bases each). This CDR3 has 14 amino acids. V was cut by 8 bases and J by 2 bases, with 16 bases left in between. Looked up from germline, CDR1 is LNHNV and CDR2 is YYDKDF (reference sequence). The CDR3 loop reads CATATGARTYEQYF. The CDR3 region has the DNA TGTGCCACCGCGACGGGGGCTAGGACCTACGAGCAGTACTTC.

The V and J genes are TRBV29-1 and TRBJ1-4; D is ambiguous. Per the germline V gene, CDR1 is SQVTM and CDR2 is ANQGSEA. The CDR3 covers 11 residues. Trimming took off 7 bases at V and 6 bases at J, with 9 bases between the two ends. CDR3 DNA: TGCAGCGCCGTCTCCTATGAAAAACTGTTTTTT. It codes for CSAVSYEKLFF.